Following are 23 T cell receptor beta chains from one sample sequenced in a study of blood T cell repertoires in COVID-19. The table came from immunoSEQ multiplex PCR; TCRdb's copy has only in-frame clones and leaves some out. This table holds 70,000 or so clones, under 90% found once. Sequenced input: peripheral blood. Receptors were obtained from a man between 65 and 80 years old with active or convalescent COVID-19.

The chain joins TRBV3-1 (or the pseudogene TRBV3-2) to TRBJ2-2, with D unclear. The CDR3 consists of 16 residues. CDR1 is LGHDT and CDR2 is YNNKEL in the germline V gene (reference sequence). V lost 4 bases and J lost 0, with 12 bases in between. The CDR3, as DNA: TGTGCCAGCAGCCCAACCATTGGCTCGAACACCGGGGAGCTGTTTTTT. This gives the protein CASSPTIGSNTGELFF.

V gene TRBV2 combines with J gene TRBJ1-4; 7 bases map to TRBD1. After removal of 6 bases from V and 3 bases from J, the junction contained 7 bases not matched to a gene. The CDR3 spans 15 residues. The V gene's germline CDR1 is SNHLY and CDR2 FYNNEI. CDR3 residues: CASSRTGVANEKLFF. Written as DNA, the CDR3 is TGTGCCAGCAGCCGTACAGGGGTCGCTAATGAAAAACTGTTTTTT.

The V and J genes are TRBV5-1 and TRBJ1-3, with 8 bases fitting TRBD1. Trimming took 3 bases from V and 2 from J; bases not matched to a gene: 4. Germline CDR1 SGHRS, CDR2 YFSETQ. The CDR3 runs to 15 residues. The DNA for the CDR3 is TGCGCCAGCAGCTCCACAGGGGGGACTGGAAACACCATATATTTT. Encoded protein: CASSSTGGTGNTIYF.

This chain uses TRBV10-3 with TRBJ2-2; D perhaps matches TRBD2 (5 bases). Trimming took off 3 bases at V and 8 bases at J, with 19 bases between the two ends. CDR1 is ENHRY and CDR2 is SYGVKD in the germline V gene. The CDR3 totals 16 residues. In DNA, the CDR3 is TGTGCCATCAGTGATCCTCGGGGAAGAAGGTCTGGGGAGCTGTTTTTT. Translated: CAISDPRGRRSGELFF.

The rearrangement joins TRBV7-9 to TRBJ2-4, with D tentatively TRBD1 (6 bases). The CDR3 runs 13 residues. The V end was cut by 6 bases, the J end by 11 bases, with 17 bases between. Germline V lookup: CDR1 SEHNR, CDR2 FQNEAQ (reference sequence). The CDR3 here is CASSTTGQMFQYF. Here the CDR3 DNA reads TGTGCCAGCAGTACGACGGGACAAATGTTTCAGTACTTC.

This clone has only a few counts. This chain uses TRBV9 with TRBJ2-7, with 7 bases aligning to TRBD2. The CDR3 is 15 amino acids. The V gene's germline CDR1 is SGDLS and CDR2 YYNGEE. Trimming cost V 4 bases and J 5 bases; bases outside gene matches: 12. CDR3: CASSHSGGETDEQYF. The CDR3 nucleotides read TGTGCCAGCAGCCACTCTGGGGGGGAGACTGACGAGCAGTACTTC.

This clone was seen a handful of times. This chain's CDR3 is CASSQEGVGQGNTEAFF. CDR3 DNA sequence: TGTGCCAGCAGCCAAGAAGGGGTGGGACAGGGGAACACTGAAGCTTTCTTT. The genes are TRBV3-1 (or the pseudogene TRBV3-2) and TRBJ1-1; TRBD1 matches at 9 bases. CDR1 and CDR2 from the germline V gene are LGHDT and YNNKEL (reference sequence). The length of the CDR3 is 17 residues. The V gene end was trimmed by 0 bases and the J gene end by 1 base; junction bases not matched to a gene: 6.

CDR3 loop: CASSPGGTGYNEQFF. DNA of the CDR3: TGTGCCAGCAGCCCCGGAGGGACAGGGTACAATGAGCAGTTCTTC. V is TRBV28 and J is TRBJ2-1; 9 nucleotides line up with TRBD1. The germline V gene has CDR1 MDHEN and CDR2 SYDVKM. The V segment lost 6 bases and the J segment 4 bases; nucleotides outside the gene matches: 7. The CDR3 length is 15 residues.

This clone has more than one count but fewer than ten. This chain connects TRBV29-1 to TRBJ1-1; TRBD1 aligns across 7 bases. Trimming took 5 bases from V and 0 from J; bases not matched to a gene: 3. The CDR3 is 13 residues long. The germline V gene encodes CDR1 SQVTM and CDR2 ANQGSEA. In DNA form, the CDR3 reads TGCAGCGTTACGGGACAGTTGAACACTGAAGCTTTCTTT. Its protein product is CSVTGQLNTEAFF.

J is TRBJ1-5 and V is TRBV5-1; the match to TRBD1 covers 7 bases. Looked up from germline, CDR1 is SGHRS and CDR2 is YFSETQ. V lost 4 bases to trimming and J lost 0 bases; unmatched junction nucleotides: 4. This CDR3 contains 15 residues. The CDR3 here is CASSIGTVSNQPQHF. CDR3 DNA: TGCGCCAGCAGCATCGGGACAGTTAGCAATCAGCCCCAGCATTTT.

The rearrangement joins TRBV7-9 to TRBJ2-7, with TRBD2 matching 7 bases. The CDR3 is made up of 16 amino acids. Germline CDR1 is SEHNR and CDR2 is FQNEAQ (reference sequence). The junction had 15 bases not matched to a gene; V was cut back by 5 bases and J by 5 bases. CDR3 nucleotides: TGTGCCAGCAGCCCCCCCGGGAGGATCCGGTTTGACGAGCAGTACTTC. Translation gives CASSPPGRIRFDEQYF.

The chain carries TRBV30 and TRBJ1-2, with unresolved D. The CDR3 loop spans 15 amino acids. Trimming took 1 base from V and 1 from J, leaving 13 bases between them. The germline gives CDR1 GTSNPN, CDR2 SVGIG (reference sequence). In DNA form, the CDR3 reads TGTGCCTGGAGTGAGAAACAGAACCGTAACTATGGCTACACCTTC. Translating it yields CAWSEKQNRNYGYTF.

V gene TRBV7-9 combines with J gene TRBJ1-1; D gene unclear. The CDR3 is 11 residues long. Germline loops: CDR1 SEHNR, CDR2 FQNEAQ (reference sequence). V was pared by 3 bases and J by 8 bases, with 7 bases between. The CDR3 DNA sequence: TGTGCCAGCAGCTTGAGTTACGAAGCTTTCTTT. It yields the protein CASSLSYEAFF.

This clone was observed a single time. V usage is TRBV28 and J usage is TRBJ2-1; TRBD1 might be the D (6 bases). Germline V gene lookup returns CDR1 MDHEN and CDR2 SYDVKM. Trimming pared 4 bases from V and 3 bases from J, leaving 10 bases between. This CDR3 comprises 14 residues. The CDR3 reads CASSSARGYNEQFF. CDR3 sequence (DNA): TGTGCCAGCAGTTCGGCCAGGGGCTACAATGAGCAGTTCTTC.

This clone has more than one count but fewer than ten. The J gene is TRBJ1-5, the V gene TRBV6-2 or TRBV6-3; D is unclear. The V gene lost 2 bases and the J gene lost 12 bases, with 14 bases spanning the gap. CDR3 length: 13 residues. Germline-derived CDR1 and CDR2 are MNHEY and SVGEGT. The CDR3 DNA reads as TGTGCCAGCAGTTACGCGGGAACTAAGTACCAGCATTTT. This translates into CASSYAGTKYQHF.

This chain connects TRBV11-2 to TRBJ2-5; maybe TRBD1 (5 bases). The CDR3 is 16 residues long. V was clipped by 4 bases and J by 0 bases, with 15 bases between them. Germline V CDR1 and CDR2: SGHAT, FQNNGV. The CDR3 DNA reads TGTGCCAGCAGCTCGTCCCCAGGGCTGAACCAAGAGACCCAGTACTTC. Translating gives CASSSSPGLNQETQYF.

The genes are TRBV6-4 and TRBJ1-2; 7 nucleotides match TRBD1. The J segment lost 8 bases and the V segment lost 4 bases, leaving 13 bases of the junction unmatched. The CDR3 runs to 15 residues. The germline V gene encodes CDR1 MRHNA and CDR2 SNTAGT. The CDR3 region is CASSAQATGAIGYTF. CDR3 bases: TGTGCCAGCAGTGCCCAAGCTACAGGGGCAATCGGCTACACCTTC.

The table lists this clone with a count of one. The J gene is TRBJ2-1, the V gene TRBV7-2; 9 nucleotides agree with TRBD2. This CDR3 has 16 amino acids. With 3 bases clipped from V and 4 bases from J, the junction kept 7 bases outside the gene matches. From germline, CDR1 is SGHTA and CDR2 FQGNSA. CDR3 nucleotide sequence: TGTGCCAGCAGCTTCCTGGGTAGCGGGAGATACAATGAGCAGTTCTTC. Protein product: CASSFLGSGRYNEQFF.

The chain joins TRBV2 to TRBJ1-1; 11 nucleotides line up with TRBD1. The junction had 4 bases not matched to a gene; V was cut back by 6 bases and J by 1 base. The CDR3 runs 15 residues. CDR1 SNHLY and CDR2 FYNNEI come from the germline V gene. The CDR3 here is CASRGTGGSNTEAFF. CDR3 in DNA: TGTGCCAGCAGGGGGACAGGGGGATCGAACACTGAAGCTTTCTTT.

This sequence joins TRBV7-3 and TRBJ2-1; D is perhaps TRBD1 (6 bases). The CDR3 runs to 15 residues. Germline V CDR1 and CDR2: SGHTA, FQGTGA. V lost 4 bases and J lost 0, with 10 bases in between. The CDR3 nucleotides are TGTGCCAGCAGCTCACAGACAGGCTCCTACAATGAGCAGTTCTTC. It is translated as CASSSQTGSYNEQFF. Together with reference TRBV7-3 and TRBJ2-1, the CDR3 gives the full variable domain: GAGVSQTPSNKVTEKGKYVELRCDPISGHTALYWYRQSLGQGPEFLIYFQGTGAADDSGLPNDRFFAVRPEGSVSTLKIQRTERGDSAVYLCASSSQTGSYNEQFFGPGTRLTVL.

The J gene is TRBJ2-1, the V gene TRBV10-3; 14 bases agree with TRBD2. The germline CDR1 and CDR2 sequences are ENHRY and SYGVKD. V gave up 3 bases and J gave up 11 bases; unmatched junction bases: 6. The CDR3 length is 15 residues. CDR3 nucleotides: TGTGCCATCAGTGACACGACTAGCGGGGGGGATAAGCAGTTCTTC. As protein: CAISDTTSGGDKQFF.

This rearrangement joins TRBV7-8 to TRBJ2-3; no firm D call. The V end lost 6 bases, the J end lost 6 bases, and 16 bases lay between the germline ends. The CDR3 is 14 amino acids. Germline V CDR1 and CDR2: SGHVS, FQNEAQ. The CDR3 DNA reads TGTGCCAGCAGTCCGAAACACCGTTCCGATACGCAGTATTTT. Translation: CASSPKHRSDTQYF.

This clone occurred once. The chain links TRBV5-1 to TRBJ1-6, with D tentatively TRBD1 (5 bases). CDR3 size: 15 residues. Trimming took 7 bases from V and 7 from J, leaving 18 bases between them. Germline V gene sequence: CDR1 SGHRS, CDR2 YFSETQ. The CDR3 DNA reads as TGCGCCAGCTCGACGGGGGGATCAACAAATTCACCCCTCCACTTT. Translated: CASSTGGSTNSPLHF.